Here is one T cell receptor (beta chain) with its context. As yet, its antigen is unknown. The sample originates from a study of CD8+ T cells in alopecia areata. Study context: Treated patients' severity was scored by percentage of affected scalp area.

Extracted RNA was reverse transcribed into cDNA, the sequencing template. TCRdb's table, derived via immunoSEQ multiplex PCR, lists solely in-frame clones and lacks some. The table records 93,000 or so clones, 65% to 90% of them present only once. The V and J ends lost 6 bases and 4 bases respectively, with 15 bases between them. CDR1 and CDR2 (germline): LNHDA, SQIVND (reference sequence). This CDR3 comprises 14 residues. Regarding the study as a whole: Normal skin's resident alphabeta T cells are sequenced alongside lesional scalp T cells.

Treatment given: oral pan-JAK inhibitor, 5-10 mg twice daily. The clonotype originates from a human donor with alopecia areata. Sequenced material: CD8+ T cells sorted from blood, taken around week 30, from a patient treated with tofacitinib. The gene calls are TRBV19 and TRBJ1-1, with unresolved D. CDR3 sequence reads: CASRPSDGSTEAFF. The CDR3 nucleotides read TGTGCCAGTAGACCTTCGGATGGGTCCACTGAAGCTTTCTTT.